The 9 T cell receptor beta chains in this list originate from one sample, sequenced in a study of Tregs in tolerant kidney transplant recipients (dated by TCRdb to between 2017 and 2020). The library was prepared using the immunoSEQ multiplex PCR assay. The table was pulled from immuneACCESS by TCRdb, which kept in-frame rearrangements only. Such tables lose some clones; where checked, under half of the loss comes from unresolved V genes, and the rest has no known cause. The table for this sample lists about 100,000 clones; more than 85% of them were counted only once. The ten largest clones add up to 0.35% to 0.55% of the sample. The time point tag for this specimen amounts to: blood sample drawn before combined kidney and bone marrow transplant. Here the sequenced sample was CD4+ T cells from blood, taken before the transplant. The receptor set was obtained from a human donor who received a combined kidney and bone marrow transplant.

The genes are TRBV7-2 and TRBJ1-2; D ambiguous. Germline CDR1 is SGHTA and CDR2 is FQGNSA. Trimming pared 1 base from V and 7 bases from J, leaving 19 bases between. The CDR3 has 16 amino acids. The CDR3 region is CASSLVRGPTNGGYTF. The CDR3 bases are TGTGCCAGCAGCTTAGTACGCGGGCCCACTAATGGTGGCTACACCTTC. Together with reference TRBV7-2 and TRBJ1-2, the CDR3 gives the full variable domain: GAGVSQSPSNKVTEKGKDVELRCDPISGHTALYWYRQSLGQGLEFLIYFQGNSAPDKSGLPSDRFSAERTGGSVSTLTIQRTQQEDSAVYLCASSLVRGPTNGGYTFGSGTRLTVV.

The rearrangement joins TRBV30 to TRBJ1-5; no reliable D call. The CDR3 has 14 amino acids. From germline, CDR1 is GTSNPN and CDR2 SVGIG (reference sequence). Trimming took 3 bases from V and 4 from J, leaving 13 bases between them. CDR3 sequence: CAWRREGTNQPQHF. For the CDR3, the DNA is TGTGCCTGGAGGCGAGAGGGAACGAATCAGCCCCAGCATTTT.

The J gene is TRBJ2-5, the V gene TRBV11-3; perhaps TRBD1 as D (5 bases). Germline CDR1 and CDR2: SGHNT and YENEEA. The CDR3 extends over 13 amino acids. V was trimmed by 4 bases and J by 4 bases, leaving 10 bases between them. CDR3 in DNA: TGTGCCAGCAGCTACTCTGGGGCAGAGACCCAGTACTTC. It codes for CASSYSGAETQYF.

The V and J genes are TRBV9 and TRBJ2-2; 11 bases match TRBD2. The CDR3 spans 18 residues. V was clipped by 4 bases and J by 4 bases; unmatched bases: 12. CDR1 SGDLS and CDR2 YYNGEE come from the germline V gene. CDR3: CASSLRGTSGGGTGELFF. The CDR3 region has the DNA TGTGCCAGCAGCTTACGGGGGACTAGCGGAGGGGGCACCGGGGAGCTGTTTTTT.

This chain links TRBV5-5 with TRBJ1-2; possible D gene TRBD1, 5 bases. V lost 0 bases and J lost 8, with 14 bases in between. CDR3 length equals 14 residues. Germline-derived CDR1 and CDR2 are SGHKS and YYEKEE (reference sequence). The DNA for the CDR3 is TGTGCCAGCAGCTTGGCCGTAGGGGCCGGAGGCTACACCTTC. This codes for CASSLAVGAGGYTF.

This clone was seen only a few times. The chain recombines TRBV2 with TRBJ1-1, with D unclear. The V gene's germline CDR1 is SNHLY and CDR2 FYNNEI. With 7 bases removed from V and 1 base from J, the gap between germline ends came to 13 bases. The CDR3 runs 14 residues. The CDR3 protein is CASTFTERNTEAFF. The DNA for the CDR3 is TGTGCCAGCACTTTCACAGAGAGGAACACTGAAGCTTTCTTT.

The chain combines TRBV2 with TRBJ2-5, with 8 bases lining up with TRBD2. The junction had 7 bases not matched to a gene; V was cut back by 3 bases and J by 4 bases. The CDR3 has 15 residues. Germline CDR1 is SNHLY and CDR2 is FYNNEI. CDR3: CASSEEAGVGETQYF. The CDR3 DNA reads TGTGCCAGCAGTGAGGAAGCGGGAGTCGGAGAGACCCAGTACTTC. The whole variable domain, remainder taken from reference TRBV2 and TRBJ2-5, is EPEVTQTPSHQVTQMGQEVILRCVPISNHLYFYWYRQILGQKVEFLVSFYNNEISEKSEIFDDQFSVERPDGSNFTLKIRSTKLEDSAMYFCASSEEAGVGETQYFGPGTRLLVL.

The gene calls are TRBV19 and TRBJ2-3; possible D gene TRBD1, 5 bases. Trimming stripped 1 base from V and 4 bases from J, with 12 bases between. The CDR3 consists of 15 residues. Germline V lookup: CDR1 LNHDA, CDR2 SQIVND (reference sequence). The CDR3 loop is CASSIGTSMADTQYF. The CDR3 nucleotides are TGTGCCAGTAGTATAGGGACATCGATGGCAGATACGCAGTATTTT.

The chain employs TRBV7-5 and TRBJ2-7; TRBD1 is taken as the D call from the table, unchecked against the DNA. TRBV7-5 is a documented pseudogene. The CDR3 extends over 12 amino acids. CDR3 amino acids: CVRSPQGYEQYF. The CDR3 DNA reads TGTGTCAGAAGCCCCCAGGGTTACGAGCAGTACTTC.